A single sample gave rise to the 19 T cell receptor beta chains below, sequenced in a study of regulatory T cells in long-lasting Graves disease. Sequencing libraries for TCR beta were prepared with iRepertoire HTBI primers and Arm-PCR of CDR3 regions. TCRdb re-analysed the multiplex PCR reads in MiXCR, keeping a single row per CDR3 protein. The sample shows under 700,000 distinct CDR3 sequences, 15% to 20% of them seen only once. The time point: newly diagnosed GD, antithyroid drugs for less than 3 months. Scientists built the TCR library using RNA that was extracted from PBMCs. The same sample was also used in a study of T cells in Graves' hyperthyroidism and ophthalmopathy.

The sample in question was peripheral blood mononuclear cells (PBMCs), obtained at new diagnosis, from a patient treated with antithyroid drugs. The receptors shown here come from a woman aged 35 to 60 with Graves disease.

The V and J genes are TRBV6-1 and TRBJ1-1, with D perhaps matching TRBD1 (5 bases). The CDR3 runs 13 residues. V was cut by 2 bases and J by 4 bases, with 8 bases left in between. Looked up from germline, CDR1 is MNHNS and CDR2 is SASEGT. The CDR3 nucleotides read TGTGCCAGCAGTGAAAGGGGTAGCACTGAAGCTTTCTTT. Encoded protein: CASSERGSTEAFF.

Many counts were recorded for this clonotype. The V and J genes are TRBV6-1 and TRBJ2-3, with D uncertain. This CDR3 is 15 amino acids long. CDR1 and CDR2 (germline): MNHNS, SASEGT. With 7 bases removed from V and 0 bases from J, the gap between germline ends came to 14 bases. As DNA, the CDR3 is TGTGCCAGCAAACCTCCTTCAGCTAGCACAGATACGCAGTATTTT. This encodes CASKPPSASTDTQYF.

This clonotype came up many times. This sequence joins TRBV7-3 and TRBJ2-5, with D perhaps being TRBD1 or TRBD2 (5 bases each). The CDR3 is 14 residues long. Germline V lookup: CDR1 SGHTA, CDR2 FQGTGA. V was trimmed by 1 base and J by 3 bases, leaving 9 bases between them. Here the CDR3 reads CASSLRVGEETQYF. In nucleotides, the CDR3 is TGTGCCAGCAGCTTAAGGGTGGGGGAAGAGACCCAGTACTTC.

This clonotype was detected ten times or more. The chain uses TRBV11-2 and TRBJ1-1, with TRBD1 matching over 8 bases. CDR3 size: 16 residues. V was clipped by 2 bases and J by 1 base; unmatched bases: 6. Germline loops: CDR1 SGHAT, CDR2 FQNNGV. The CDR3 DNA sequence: TGTGCCAGCAGCTTAAGCGCGGGACAGGCGAACACTGAAGCTTTCTTT. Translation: CASSLSAGQANTEAFF.

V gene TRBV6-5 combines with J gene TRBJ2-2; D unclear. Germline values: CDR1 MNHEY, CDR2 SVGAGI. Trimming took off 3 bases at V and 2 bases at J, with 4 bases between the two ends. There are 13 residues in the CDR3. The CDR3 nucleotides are TGTGCCAGCAGTTATCAAAACACCGGGGAGCTGTTTTTT. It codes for CASSYQNTGELFF.

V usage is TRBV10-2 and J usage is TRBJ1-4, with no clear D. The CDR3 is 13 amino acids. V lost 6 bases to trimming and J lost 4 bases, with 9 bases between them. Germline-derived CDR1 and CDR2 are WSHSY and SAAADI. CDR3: CASSDFLNEKLFF. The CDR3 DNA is TGCGCCAGCAGCGACTTCCTTAATGAAAAACTGTTTTTT.

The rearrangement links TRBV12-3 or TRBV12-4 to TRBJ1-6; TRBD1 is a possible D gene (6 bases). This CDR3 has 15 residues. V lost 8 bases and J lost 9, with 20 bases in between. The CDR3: CASGSRPWTASPLHF. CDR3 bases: TGTGCCAGCGGTTCCCGACCCTGGACAGCTTCACCCCTCCACTTT.

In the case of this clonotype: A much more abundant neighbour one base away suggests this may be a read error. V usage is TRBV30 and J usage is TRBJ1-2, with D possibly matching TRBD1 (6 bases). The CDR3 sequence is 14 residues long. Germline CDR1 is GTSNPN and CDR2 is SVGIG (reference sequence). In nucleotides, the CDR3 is TGTGCCGGGAGCCCCTTGGGGGCAGGGTATGGCTACACCTTC. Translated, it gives CAGSPLGAGYGYTF. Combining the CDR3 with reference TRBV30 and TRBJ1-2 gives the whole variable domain SQTIHQWPATLVQPVGSPLSLECTVEGTSNPNLYWYRQAAGRGLQLLFYSVGIGQISSEVPQNLSASRPQDRQFILSSKKLLLSDSGFYLCAGSPLGAGYGYTFGSGTRLTVV.

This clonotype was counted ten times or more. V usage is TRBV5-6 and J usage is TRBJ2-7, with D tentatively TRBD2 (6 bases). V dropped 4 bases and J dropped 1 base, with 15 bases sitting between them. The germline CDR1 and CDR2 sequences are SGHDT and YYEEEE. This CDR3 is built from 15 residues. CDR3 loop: CASSQFGGESYEQYF. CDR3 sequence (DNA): TGTGCCAGCAGCCAGTTCGGGGGAGAATCCTACGAGCAGTACTTC.

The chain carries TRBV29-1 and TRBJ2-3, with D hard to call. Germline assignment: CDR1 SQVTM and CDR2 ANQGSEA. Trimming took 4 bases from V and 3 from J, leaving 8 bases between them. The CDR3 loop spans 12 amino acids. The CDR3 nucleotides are TGCAGCGTTGGCTTGGGGACAGATACGCAGTATTTT. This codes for CSVGLGTDTQYF.

CDR3 coding DNA: TGTGCCAGTAGTATTCGGGACAGCCGCGCCTACAATGAGCAGTTCTTC. Translated: CASSIRDSRAYNEQFF. The chain employs TRBV19 and TRBJ2-1; 7 bases line up with TRBD1. Germline assignment: CDR1 LNHDA and CDR2 SQIVND (reference sequence). This CDR3 has 16 amino acids. V trimming: 3 bases; J trimming: 2 bases; junction bases outside the gene matches: 7.

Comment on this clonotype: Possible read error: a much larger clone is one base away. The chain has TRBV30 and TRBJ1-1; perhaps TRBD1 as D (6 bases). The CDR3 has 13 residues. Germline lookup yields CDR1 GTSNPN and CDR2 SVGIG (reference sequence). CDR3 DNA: TGTGCCTGGGGACACAGGGTTAGCACTGAAGCTTCCTTT. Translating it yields CAWGHRVSTEASF.

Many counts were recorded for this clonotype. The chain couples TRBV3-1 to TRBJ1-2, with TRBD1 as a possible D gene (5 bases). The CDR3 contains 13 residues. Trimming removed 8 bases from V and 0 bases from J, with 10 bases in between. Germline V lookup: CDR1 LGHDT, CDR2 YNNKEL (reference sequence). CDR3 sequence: CASAQAANYGYTF. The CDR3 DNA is TGTGCCAGCGCACAGGCAGCTAACTATGGCTACACCTTC.

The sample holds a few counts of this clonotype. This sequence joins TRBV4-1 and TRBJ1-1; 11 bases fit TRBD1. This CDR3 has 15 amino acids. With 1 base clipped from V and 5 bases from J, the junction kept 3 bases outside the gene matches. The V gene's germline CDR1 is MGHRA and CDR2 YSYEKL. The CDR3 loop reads CASSQVGQGATEAFF. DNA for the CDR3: TGCGCCAGCAGCCAAGTTGGACAGGGGGCGACTGAAGCTTTCTTT.

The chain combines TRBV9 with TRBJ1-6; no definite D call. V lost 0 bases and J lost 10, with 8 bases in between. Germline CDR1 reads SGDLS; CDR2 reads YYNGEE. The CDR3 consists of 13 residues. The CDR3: CASSVVVDSPLHF. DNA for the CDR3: TGTGCCAGCAGCGTAGTTGTGGACTCACCCCTCCACTTT.

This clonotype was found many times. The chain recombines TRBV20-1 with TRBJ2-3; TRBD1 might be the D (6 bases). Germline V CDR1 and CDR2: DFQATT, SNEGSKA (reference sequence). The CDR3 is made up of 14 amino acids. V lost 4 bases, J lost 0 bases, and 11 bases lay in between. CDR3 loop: CSAMTGASTDTQYF. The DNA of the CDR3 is TGCAGTGCTATGACAGGAGCTAGCACAGATACGCAGTATTTT.

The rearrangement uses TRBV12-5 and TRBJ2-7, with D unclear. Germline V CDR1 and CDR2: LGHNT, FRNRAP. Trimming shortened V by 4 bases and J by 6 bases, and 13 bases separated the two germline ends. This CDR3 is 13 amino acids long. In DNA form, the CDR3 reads TGTGCTAGTGGTTGGTTTGGGTCTCTCGAGCAGTACTTC. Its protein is CASGWFGSLEQYF.

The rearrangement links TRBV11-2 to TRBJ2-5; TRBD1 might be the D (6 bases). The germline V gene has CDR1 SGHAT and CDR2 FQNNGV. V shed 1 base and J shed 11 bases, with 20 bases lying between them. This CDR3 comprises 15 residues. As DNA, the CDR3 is TGTGCCAGCAGCTTAGCGGCAGGGGATCCTAATGAGCAGTACTTC. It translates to CASSLAAGDPNEQYF.

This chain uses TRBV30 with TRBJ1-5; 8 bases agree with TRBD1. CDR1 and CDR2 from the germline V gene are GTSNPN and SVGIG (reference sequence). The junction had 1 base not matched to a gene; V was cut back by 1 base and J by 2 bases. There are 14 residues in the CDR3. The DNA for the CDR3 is TGTGCCTGGAGTGAGACAGGGGGCAATCAGCCCCAGCATTTT. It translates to CAWSETGGNQPQHF.